Listed below are T cell receptor beta chains from one sample, sequenced in a study of T cells after yellow fever vaccination. TCRdb fed the 5' RACE reads into MiXCR, producing one record per CDR3 protein. The data hold some 320,000 distinct CDR3 sequences, with under 9% observed a single time. This material consisted of CD4+ T cells sorted from PBMCs, taken 5 days after the yellow fever booster vaccination. The receptors were gathered from a man in his late teens or twenties who received the YFV17D yellow fever vaccine. CDR3s include the opening cysteine and the closing phenylalanine or tryptophan. D genes are given only for firm matches. The listing skips clone size in some rows; elsewhere it reads once, few, many or a size class.

CDR3	DNA	J	D	V	size
CASSLAGRINGYTF	TGTGCCAGCAGCTTGGCAGGGCGTATAAATGGCTACACCTTC	TRBJ1-2	NA	TRBV5-4	NA
CATSRGDNSPLHF	TGCGCCACTTCAAGGGGGGATAATTCACCCCTCCACTTT	TRBJ1-6	NA	TRBV5-1	few
CASSWAATNEKLFF	TGTGCCAGCAGCTGGGCCGCAACTAATGAAAAACTGTTTTTT	TRBJ1-4	NA	TRBV7-9	NA
CASSSGAQYF	TGTGCCAGCAGCTCCGGGGCCCAGTACTTC	TRBJ2-5	NA	TRBV7-9	few
CATSRAVLIQETQYF	TGTGCCACCAGCAGAGCCGTCTTGATCCAAGAGACCCAGTACTTC	TRBJ2-5	NA	TRBV15	few
CASSPPSGAVISGANVLTF	TGCGCCAGCAGCCCGCCGTCAGGGGCCGTTATCTCTGGGGCCAACGTCCTGACTTTC	TRBJ2-6	NA	TRBV5-1	NA
CASSEPRRQPQHF	TGTGCCAGCAGTGAACCGAGACGGCAGCCCCAGCATTTT	TRBJ1-5	NA	TRBV6-1	few
CASSFFSGGQPQHF	TGTGCCAGCAGTTTCTTTTCGGGGGGACAGCCCCAGCATTTT	TRBJ1-5	NA	TRBV12-3/TRBV12-4	few
CASSLGQLYNEQFF	TGTGCCAGCAGCTTAGGACAGCTATACAATGAGCAGTTCTTC	TRBJ2-1	NA	TRBV11-2	few
CASSLNRGQSSYNSPLHF	TGCGCCAGCAGCTTGAACAGGGGGCAATCGTCCTATAATTCACCCCTCCACTTT	TRBJ1-6	TRBD1	TRBV5-1	NA
CSAGGGASNQPQHF	TGCAGTGCTGGGGGGGGCGCAAGCAATCAGCCCCAGCATTTT	TRBJ1-5	NA	TRBV20-1	NA
CASSPWASTDTQYF	TGTGCCAGCTCACCGTGGGCTTCCACAGATACGCAGTATTTT	TRBJ2-3	NA	TRBV18	few
CATSSTGRDYGSTF	TGTGCCACCAGTTCGACAGGGCGGGACTATGGCTCCACCTTC	TRBJ1-2	TRBD1	TRBV24-1	NA
CASSQMGSYEQYF	TGTGCCAGCAGCCAAATGGGCAGCTACGAGCAGTACTTC	TRBJ2-7	NA	TRBV3-1	NA
CASRTSGGLNEQFF	TGTGCCAGCAGGACTAGCGGGGGCCTCAATGAGCAGTTCTTC	TRBJ2-1	TRBD2	TRBV6-5	NA
CASSLMTTGDEQFF	TGTGCCAGCAGTTTAATGACGACAGGGGATGAGCAGTTCTTC	TRBJ2-1	TRBD1	TRBV12-3/TRBV12-4	many
CASSSMGTQYF	TGTGCCAGCAGCTCTATGGGGACCCAGTACTTC	TRBJ2-5	NA	TRBV28	many
CASSPRGPVDKNIQYF	TGCGCCAGCAGCCCAAGGGGGCCGGTGGACAAAAACATTCAGTACTTC	TRBJ2-4	TRBD1	TRBV4-1	many
CASSQRPGEKAFF	TGTGCCAGCAGCCAAAGGCCAGGGGAAAAGGCTTTCTTT	TRBJ1-1	NA	TRBV3-1	few
CSAKTSGVTYEQYF	TGCAGTGCTAAGACTAGCGGGGTTACCTACGAGCAGTACTTC	TRBJ2-7	TRBD2	TRBV20-1	few
CASSERQGAPLHF	TGTGCCAGCAGCGAGAGACAGGGAGCACCCCTCCACTTT	TRBJ1-6	TRBD1	TRBV7-2	NA
CASTDDGAREKLFF	TGCGCCAGCACCGACGACGGGGCGAGAGAAAAACTGTTTTTT	TRBJ1-4	NA	TRBV5-1	NA
CASSPRDPVNEAFF	TGTGCCAGCTCACCACGTGACCCAGTGAACGAAGCTTTCTTT	TRBJ1-1	NA	TRBV18	few
CASRPGLAGGPDTQYF	TGCGCCAGCCGACCGGGACTAGCGGGGGGGCCAGATACGCAGTATTTT	TRBJ2-3	TRBD2	TRBV10-2	NA
CASSLGLDYEQYF	TGTGCCAGCAGCCTAGGACTGGATTACGAGCAGTACTTC	TRBJ2-7	NA	TRBV9	few
CASRPTGTGVEKLFF	TGTGCCAGCAGACCGACCGGGACAGGGGTTGAAAAACTGTTTTTT	TRBJ1-4	TRBD1	TRBV7-9	NA
CASSLGEGREQYF	TGTGCCAGCAGCTTAGGGGAAGGGCGCGAGCAGTACTTC	TRBJ2-7	NA	TRBV7-9	NA
CAISESVSDQPQHF	TGTGCCATCAGTGAGTCGGTCTCAGATCAGCCCCAGCATTTT	TRBJ1-5	NA	TRBV10-3	many
CASSEGSLETQYF	TGCGCCAGCAGCGAAGGGAGCTTAGAGACCCAGTACTTC	TRBJ2-5	NA	TRBV5-1	NA
CASIETWASPLHF	TGTGCCAGCATTGAAACGTGGGCTTCACCCCTCCACTTT	TRBJ1-6	NA	TRBV2	few
CASRGSDGYTF	TGTGCCAGCAGGGGCAGCGATGGCTACACCTTC	TRBJ1-2	NA	TRBV6-5	few
CASSEANEKLFF	TGTGCCAGCAGTGAAGCGAATGAAAAACTGTTTTTT	TRBJ1-4	NA	TRBV6-1	NA
CATSQDPVVSYEQYF	TGTGCCACCAGCCAGGACCCGGTTGTTTCCTACGAGCAGTACTTC	TRBJ2-7	NA	TRBV2	few
CASTGQGHSTQYF	TGCGCCAGCACAGGACAGGGCCATAGTACGCAGTATTTT	TRBJ2-3	TRBD1	TRBV4-3	NA
CASTLGDRGAGELFF	TGTGCCAGCACCTTGGGGGACAGGGGGGCCGGGGAGCTGTTTTTT	TRBJ2-2	TRBD1	TRBV12-3/TRBV12-4	few
CASSLVAKEGELFF	TGTGCCAGCAGCTTGGTAGCCAAAGAGGGGGAGCTGTTTTTT	TRBJ2-2	NA	TRBV5-5	NA
CASQYTGGNQPQHF	TGTGCCAGCCAGTACACAGGGGGCAATCAGCCCCAGCATTTT	TRBJ1-5	TRBD1	TRBV12-3/TRBV12-4	few
CSCFYNEQFF	TGCAGCTGTTTCTACAATGAGCAGTTCTTC	TRBJ2-1	NA	TRBV20-1	NA
CASSLEGGGQTQYF	TGTGCCAGCAGCTTAGAAGGGGGGGGACAGACCCAGTACTTC	TRBJ2-5	NA	TRBV7-9	few
CATRKGGGKETQYF	TGTGCCACCAGGAAGGGGGGAGGGAAGGAGACCCAGTACTTC	TRBJ2-5	NA	TRBV15	many
CASSVRLWGGEKLFF	TGTGCCAGCAGCGTGAGGCTCTGGGGGGGTGAAAAACTGTTTTTT	TRBJ1-4	NA	TRBV9	few
CASSWDRGRILASGANVLTF	TGCGCCAGCAGCTGGGACAGGGGGCGCATATTGGCGTCTGGGGCCAACGTCCTGACTTTC	TRBJ2-6	TRBD1	TRBV5-1	few
CASKGRLNTEAFF	TGTGCCAGCAAAGGGCGTCTGAACACTGAAGCTTTCTTT	TRBJ1-1	NA	TRBV2	NA
CSGSQGAGMNTEAFF	TGCAGCGGATCCCAGGGGGCGGGGATGAACACTGAAGCTTTCTTT	TRBJ1-1	TRBD1	TRBV29-1	NA
CASSSDREGDIQYF	TGCGCCAGCAGCTCGGACAGGGAGGGGGACATTCAGTACTTC	TRBJ2-4	NA	TRBV5-1	few
CASSLGQPLYEQYF	TGTGCCAGCAGCTTAGGACAGCCTCTCTACGAGCAGTACTTC	TRBJ2-7	NA	TRBV7-2	few